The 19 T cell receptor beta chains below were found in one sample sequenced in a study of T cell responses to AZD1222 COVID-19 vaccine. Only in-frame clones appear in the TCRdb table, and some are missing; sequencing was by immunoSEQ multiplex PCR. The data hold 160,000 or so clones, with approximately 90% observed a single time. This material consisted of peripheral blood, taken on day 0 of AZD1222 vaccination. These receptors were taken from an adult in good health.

This CDR3 is CASSLVSSGFYEQYF. For the CDR3, the DNA is TGTGCCAGCAGTTTAGTGTCTAGCGGGTTCTACGAGCAGTACTTC. This chain connects TRBV27 to TRBJ2-7; 8 bases match TRBD2. The CDR3 totals 15 residues. The germline CDR1 and CDR2 sequences are MNHEY and SMNVEV (reference sequence). Unmatched junction bases numbered 6, after V lost 2 bases and J lost 3 bases.

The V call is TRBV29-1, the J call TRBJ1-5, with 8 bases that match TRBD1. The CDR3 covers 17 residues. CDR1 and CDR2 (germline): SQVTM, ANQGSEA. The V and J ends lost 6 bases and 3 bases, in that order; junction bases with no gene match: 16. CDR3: CSVTWTGTLGSNQPQHF. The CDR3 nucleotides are TGCAGCGTCACCTGGACAGGGACTCTTGGATCCAATCAGCCCCAGCATTTT. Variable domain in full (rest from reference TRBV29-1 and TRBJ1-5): SAVISQKPSRDICQRGTSLTIQCQVDSQVTMMFWYRQQPGQSLTLIATANQGSEATYESGFVIDKFPISRPNLTFSTLTVSNMSPEDSSIYLCSVTWTGTLGSNQPQHFGDGTRLSIL.

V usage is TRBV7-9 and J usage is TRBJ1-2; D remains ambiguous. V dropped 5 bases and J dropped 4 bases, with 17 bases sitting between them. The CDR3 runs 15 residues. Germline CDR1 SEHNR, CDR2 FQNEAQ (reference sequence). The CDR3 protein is CASSPEGGSVYGYTF. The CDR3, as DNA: TGTGCCAGCAGCCCGGAGGGTGGGTCGGTCTATGGCTACACCTTC.

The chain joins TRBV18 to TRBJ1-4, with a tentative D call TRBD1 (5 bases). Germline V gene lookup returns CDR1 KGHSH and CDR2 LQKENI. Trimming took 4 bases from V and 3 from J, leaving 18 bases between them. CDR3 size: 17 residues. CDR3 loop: CASSRGQNTRANEKLFF. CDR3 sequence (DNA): TGTGCCAGCTCACGGGGCCAGAACACCCGGGCTAATGAAAAACTGTTTTTT. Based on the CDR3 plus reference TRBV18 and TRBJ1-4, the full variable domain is NAGVMQNPRHLVRRRGQEARLRCSPMKGHSHVYWYRQLPEEGLKFMVYLQKENIIDESGMPKERFSAEFPKEGPSILRIQQVVRGDSAAYFCASSRGQNTRANEKLFFGSGTQLSVL.

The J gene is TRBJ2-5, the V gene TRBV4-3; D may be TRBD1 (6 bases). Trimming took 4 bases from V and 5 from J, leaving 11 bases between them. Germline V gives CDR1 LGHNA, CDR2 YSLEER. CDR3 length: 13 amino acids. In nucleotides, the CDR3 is TGCGCCAGCAGCCTACAGGGATGGGAGACCCAGTACTTC. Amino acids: CASSLQGWETQYF.

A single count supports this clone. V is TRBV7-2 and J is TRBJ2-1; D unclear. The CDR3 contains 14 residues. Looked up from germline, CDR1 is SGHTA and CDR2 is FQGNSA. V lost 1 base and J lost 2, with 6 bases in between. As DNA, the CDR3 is TGTGCCAGCAGCTTAGACGGGCCCTACAATGAGCAGTTCTTC. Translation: CASSLDGPYNEQFF.

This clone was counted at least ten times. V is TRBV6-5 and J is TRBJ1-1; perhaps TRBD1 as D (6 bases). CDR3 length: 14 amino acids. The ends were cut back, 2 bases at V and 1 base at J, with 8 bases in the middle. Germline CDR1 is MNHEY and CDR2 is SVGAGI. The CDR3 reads CASSYGGRNTEAFF. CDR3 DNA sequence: TGTGCCAGCAGTTACGGGGGCCGGAACACTGAAGCTTTCTTT.

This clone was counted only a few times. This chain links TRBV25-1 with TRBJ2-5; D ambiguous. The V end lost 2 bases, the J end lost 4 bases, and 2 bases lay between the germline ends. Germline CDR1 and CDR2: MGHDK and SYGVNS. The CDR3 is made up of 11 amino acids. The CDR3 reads CASSEGETQYF. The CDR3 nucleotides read TGTGCCAGCAGTGAAGGAGAGACCCAGTACTTC.

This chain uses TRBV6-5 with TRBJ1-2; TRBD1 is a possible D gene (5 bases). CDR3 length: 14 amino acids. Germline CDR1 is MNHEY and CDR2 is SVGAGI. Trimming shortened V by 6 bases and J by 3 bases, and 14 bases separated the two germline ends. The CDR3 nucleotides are TGTGCCAGCAGAGAGAGAATCAGGGACTATGGCTACACCTTC. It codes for CASRERIRDYGYTF.

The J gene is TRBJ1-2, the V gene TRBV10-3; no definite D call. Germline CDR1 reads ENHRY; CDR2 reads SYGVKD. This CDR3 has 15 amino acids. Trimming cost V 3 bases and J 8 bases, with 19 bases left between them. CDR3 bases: TGTGCCATCAGTGATAGACCGGGATCCCCAGCGGGCTACACCTTC. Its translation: CAISDRPGSPAGYTF.

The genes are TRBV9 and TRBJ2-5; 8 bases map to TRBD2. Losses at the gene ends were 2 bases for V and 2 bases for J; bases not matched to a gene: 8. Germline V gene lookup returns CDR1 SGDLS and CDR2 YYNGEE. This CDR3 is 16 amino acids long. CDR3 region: CASSVSTSGAQETQYF. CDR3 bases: TGTGCCAGCAGCGTCTCTACTAGCGGAGCACAAGAGACCCAGTACTTC.

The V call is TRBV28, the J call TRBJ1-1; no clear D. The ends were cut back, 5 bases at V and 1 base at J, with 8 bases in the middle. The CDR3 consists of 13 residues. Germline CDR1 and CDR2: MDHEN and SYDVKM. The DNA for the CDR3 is TGTGCCAGCAGTCTCGAAGGGAACACTGAAGCTTTCTTT. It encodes CASSLEGNTEAFF. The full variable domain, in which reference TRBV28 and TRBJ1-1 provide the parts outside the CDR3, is DVKVTQSSRYLVKRTGEKVFLECVQDMDHENMFWYRQDPGLGLRLIYFSYDVKMKEKGDIPEGYSVSREKKERFSLILESASTNQTSMYLCASSLEGNTEAFFGQGTRLTVV.

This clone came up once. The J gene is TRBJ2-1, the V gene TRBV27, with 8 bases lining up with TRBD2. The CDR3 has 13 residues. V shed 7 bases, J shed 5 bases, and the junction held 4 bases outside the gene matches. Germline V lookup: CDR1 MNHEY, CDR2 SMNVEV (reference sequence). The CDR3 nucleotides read TGTGCCAGCACACTTAGCGGGAACAATGAGCAGTTCTTC. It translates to CASTLSGNNEQFF.

The CDR3 region is CASSLGSSGTEAFF. CDR3 DNA sequence: TGTGCCAGCAGTTTGGGTTCCTCCGGGACTGAAGCTTTCTTT. This sequence joins TRBV28 and TRBJ1-1; D call uncertain. V was cut by 3 bases and J by 5 bases, with 13 bases left in between. There are 14 residues in the CDR3. Germline V lookup: CDR1 MDHEN, CDR2 SYDVKM.

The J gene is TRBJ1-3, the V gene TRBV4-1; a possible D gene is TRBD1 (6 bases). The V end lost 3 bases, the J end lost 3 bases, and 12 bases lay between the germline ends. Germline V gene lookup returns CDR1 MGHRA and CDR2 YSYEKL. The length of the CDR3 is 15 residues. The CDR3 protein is CASSQTGGGGNTIYF. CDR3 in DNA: TGCGCCAGCAGCCAGACAGGAGGAGGTGGAAACACCATATATTTT.

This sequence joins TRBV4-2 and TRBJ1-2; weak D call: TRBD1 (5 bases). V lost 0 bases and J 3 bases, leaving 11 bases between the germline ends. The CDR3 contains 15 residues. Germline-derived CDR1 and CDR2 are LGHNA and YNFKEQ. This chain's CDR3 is CASSQEGVSDYGYTF. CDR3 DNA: TGTGCCAGCAGCCAAGAAGGGGTTTCCGACTATGGCTACACCTTC.

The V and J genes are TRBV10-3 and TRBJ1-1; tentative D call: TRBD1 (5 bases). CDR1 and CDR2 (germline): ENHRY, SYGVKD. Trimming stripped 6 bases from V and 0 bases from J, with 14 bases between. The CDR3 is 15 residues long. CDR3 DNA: TGTGCCATCAGCCACGAGGACACTCTGAACACTGAAGCTTTCTTT. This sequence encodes CAISHEDTLNTEAFF.

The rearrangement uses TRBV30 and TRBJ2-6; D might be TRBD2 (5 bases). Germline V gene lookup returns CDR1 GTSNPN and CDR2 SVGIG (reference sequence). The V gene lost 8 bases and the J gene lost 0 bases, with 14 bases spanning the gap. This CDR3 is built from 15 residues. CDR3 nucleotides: TGTGCCAGAGAGGGCCATCCCTCTGGGGCCAACGTCCTGACTTTC. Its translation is CAREGHPSGANVLTF.

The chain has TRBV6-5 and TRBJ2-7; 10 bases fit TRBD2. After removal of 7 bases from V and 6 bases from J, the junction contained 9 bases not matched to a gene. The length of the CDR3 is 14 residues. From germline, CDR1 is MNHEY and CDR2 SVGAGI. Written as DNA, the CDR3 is TGTGCCAGCAAACCCACACTAGCGGGACCCGAGCAGTACTTC. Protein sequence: CASKPTLAGPEQYF.